This T cell receptor (beta chain) originates from a study of shared clonotypes between healthy human individuals. Background on the study: Participating donors consisted of two women and three men aged 18 to 49. Study-wide findings and caveats: Represented diversity, genetic and exposure-history alike, was limited by few donors. Clonotype sharing among donors was expected to depend on sequencing depth.

The sequenced material, unsorted PBMC DNA, was run on ten immunoSEQ deep assay plates. The assay was immunoSEQ multiplex PCR, and TCRdb's table has in-frame clones only and misses some. The data show approximately 500,000 clones, 79% seen once. Only one count was recorded for this clone. Its specificity is not known. V was pared by 6 bases and J by 2 bases, with 3 bases of the junction left unmatched. Germline assignment: CDR1 KGHSH and CDR2 LQKENI. The CDR3 has 14 amino acids. The J gene is TRBJ1-2, the V gene TRBV18; 10 bases align to TRBD1. This TCR was sampled from a woman between 40 and 50 years old in good health. Some clones in this sample may be carry-over from other donors' samples. Sequencing used PBMCs. CDR3 DNA: TGTGCCAGCTCCGTGGGACAGGGGAACTATGGCTACACCTTC. This translates into CASSVGQGNYGYTF.